This TCR beta chain was identified during a study of blood T cells in healthy people across ages. Study outcomes and limitations: Because sorting was not performed, PBMCs prevented conclusive naive versus antigen-experienced comparison. The unknown donor CMV status may have confounded expanded clonotype changes.

The sample holds a few counts of this clonotype. Antigen specificity is unknown. Primed by a sample-barcoded 5' primer and a J-beta primer mix, a second PCR proceeded for 7 to 11 cycles. Each cDNA was tagged by a template-switch adaptor containing 12 random nucleotides. MiXCR was run by TCRdb on the 5' RACE reads, yielding one entry per CDR3 protein. This sample has 800,000 or so distinct CDR3 sequences, with about 62% found just once. No fewer than 5.5 micrograms of total RNA were isolated from every sample. This TCR was recovered from a man aged 25 to 40 in good health. The sequenced material came from blood.

DNA for the CDR3: TGCGCCAGCAGCCTTTATCCACAGGGAAAGGGGACAGATACGCAGTATTTT. Translation gives CASSLYPQGKGTDTQYF. This rearrangement joins TRBV4-3 to TRBJ2-3, with a possible D match to TRBD1 (6 bases). The CDR3 contains 17 residues. CDR1 and CDR2 (germline): LGHNA, YSLEER. Trimming pared 4 bases from V and 3 bases from J, leaving 20 bases between.